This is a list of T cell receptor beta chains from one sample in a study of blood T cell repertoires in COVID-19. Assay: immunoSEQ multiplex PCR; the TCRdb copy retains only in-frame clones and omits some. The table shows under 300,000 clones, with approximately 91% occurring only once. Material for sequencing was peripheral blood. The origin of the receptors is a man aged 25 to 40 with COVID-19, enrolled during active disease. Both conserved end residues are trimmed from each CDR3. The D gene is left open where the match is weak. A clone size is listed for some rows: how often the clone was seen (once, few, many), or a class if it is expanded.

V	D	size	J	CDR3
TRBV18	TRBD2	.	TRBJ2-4	ASSRGTSGVENIQY
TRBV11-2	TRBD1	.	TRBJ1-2	ASGQRTHMDGYT
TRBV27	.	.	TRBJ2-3	ASSRGGDTDTQY
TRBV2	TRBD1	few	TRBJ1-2	ASKDREMDGYT
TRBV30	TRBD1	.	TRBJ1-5	AWSQQGNQPQH
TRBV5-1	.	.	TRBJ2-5	ASSTQPSAEETQY
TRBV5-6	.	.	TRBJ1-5	ASSLTGQPNQPQH
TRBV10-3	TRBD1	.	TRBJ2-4	AISDGQGAAKNIQY
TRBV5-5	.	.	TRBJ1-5	ASSLGLSGDSNQPQH
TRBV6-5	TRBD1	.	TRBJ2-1	ASRRDRANEQF
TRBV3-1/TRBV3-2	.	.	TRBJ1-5	ASSQGGGREQPQH
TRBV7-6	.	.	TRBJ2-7	ASSSWAGEQY
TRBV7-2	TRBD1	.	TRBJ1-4	ASRGQVNNEKLF
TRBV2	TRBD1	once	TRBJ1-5	ASTGTGGDQPQH
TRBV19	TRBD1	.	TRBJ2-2	ASSLPGTANTGELF
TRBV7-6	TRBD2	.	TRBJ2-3	ASNRGLAGGLSTDTQY
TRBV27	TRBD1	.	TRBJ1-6	AAKPRDRDSPLH
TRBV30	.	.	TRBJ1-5	AWSSRGNQPQH